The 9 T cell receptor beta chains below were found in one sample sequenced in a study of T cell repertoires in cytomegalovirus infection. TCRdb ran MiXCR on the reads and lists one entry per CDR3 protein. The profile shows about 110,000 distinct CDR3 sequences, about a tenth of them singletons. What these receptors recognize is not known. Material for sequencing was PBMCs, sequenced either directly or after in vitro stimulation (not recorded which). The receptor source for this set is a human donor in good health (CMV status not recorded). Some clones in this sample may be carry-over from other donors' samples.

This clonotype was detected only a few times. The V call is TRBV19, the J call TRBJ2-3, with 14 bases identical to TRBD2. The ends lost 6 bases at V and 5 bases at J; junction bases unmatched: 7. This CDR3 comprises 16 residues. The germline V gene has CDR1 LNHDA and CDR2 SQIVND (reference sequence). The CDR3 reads CASRRLAGGLQDTQYF. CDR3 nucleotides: TGTGCCAGTAGACGACTAGCGGGAGGGTTACAAGATACGCAGTATTTT.

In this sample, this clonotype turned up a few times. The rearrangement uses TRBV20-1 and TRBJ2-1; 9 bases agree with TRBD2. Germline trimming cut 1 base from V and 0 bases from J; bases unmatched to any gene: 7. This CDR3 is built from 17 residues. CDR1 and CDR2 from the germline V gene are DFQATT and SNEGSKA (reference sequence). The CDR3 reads CSARADSGSLSYNEQFF. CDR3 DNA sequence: TGCAGTGCTAGAGCGGATAGCGGGAGTCTCTCCTACAATGAGCAGTTCTTC.

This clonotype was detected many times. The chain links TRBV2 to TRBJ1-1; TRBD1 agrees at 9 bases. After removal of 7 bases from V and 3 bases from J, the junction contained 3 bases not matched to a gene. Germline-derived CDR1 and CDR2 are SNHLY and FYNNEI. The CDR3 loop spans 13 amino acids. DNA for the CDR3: TGTGCCAGCAACAGGGGGCCTGACACTGAAGCTTTCTTT. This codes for CASNRGPDTEAFF.

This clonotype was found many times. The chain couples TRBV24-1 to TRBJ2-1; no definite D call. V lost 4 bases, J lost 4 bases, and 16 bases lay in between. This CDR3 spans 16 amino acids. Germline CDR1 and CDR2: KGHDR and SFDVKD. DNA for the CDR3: TGTGCCACCAGTGACCCTTCTCTCGACGGATACAATGAGCAGTTCTTC. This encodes CATSDPSLDGYNEQFF.

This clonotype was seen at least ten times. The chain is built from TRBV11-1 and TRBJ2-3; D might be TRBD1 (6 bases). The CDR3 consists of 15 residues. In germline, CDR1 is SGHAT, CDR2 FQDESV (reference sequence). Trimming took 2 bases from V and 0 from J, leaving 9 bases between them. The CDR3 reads CASSLWGHSTDTQYF. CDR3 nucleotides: TGTGCCAGCAGCTTATGGGGACATAGCACAGATACGCAGTATTTT.

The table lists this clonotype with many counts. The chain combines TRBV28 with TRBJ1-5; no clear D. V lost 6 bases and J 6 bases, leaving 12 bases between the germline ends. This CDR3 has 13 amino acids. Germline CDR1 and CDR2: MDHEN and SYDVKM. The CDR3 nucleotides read TGTGCCAGCAGCATCCGACCTTCTCAGCCCCAGCATTTT. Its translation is CASSIRPSQPQHF.

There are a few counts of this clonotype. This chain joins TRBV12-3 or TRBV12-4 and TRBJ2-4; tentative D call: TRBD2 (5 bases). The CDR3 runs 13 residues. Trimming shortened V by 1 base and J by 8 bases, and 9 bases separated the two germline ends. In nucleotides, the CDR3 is TGTGCCAGCAGTTTAGGGAGGCGGGACATTCAGTACTTC. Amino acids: CASSLGRRDIQYF.

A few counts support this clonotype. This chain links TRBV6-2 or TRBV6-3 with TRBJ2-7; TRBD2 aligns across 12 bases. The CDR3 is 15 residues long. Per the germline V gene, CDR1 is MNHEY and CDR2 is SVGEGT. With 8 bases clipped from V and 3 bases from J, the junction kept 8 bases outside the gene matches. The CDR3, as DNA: TGTGCCAGCCGCTCACTAGCGGGAGGCTTCTACGAGCAGTACGTC. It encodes CASRSLAGGFYEQYV.

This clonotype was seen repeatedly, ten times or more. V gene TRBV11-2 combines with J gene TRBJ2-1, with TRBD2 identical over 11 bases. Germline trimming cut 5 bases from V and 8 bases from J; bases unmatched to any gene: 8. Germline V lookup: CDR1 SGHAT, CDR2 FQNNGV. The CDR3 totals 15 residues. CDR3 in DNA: TGTGCCAGCAGCCGTACTAGCGGGAGTCTCTATGAGCAGTTCTTC. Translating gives CASSRTSGSLYEQFF.